This record covers a single T cell receptor (beta chain). The antigen is undetermined. No patient had autoimmune disease or received systemic immunosuppression. These data belong to a study of OX40 agonist ivuxolimab in advanced cancers. As for the study in general: At doses from 0.01 to 10 mg/kg, patients were given intravenous ivuxolimab every 2 weeks. One patient with hepatocellular carcinoma and two with cutaneous melanoma, three in all, had partial responses.

Germline CDR1 MDHEN, CDR2 SYDVKM. V lost 6 bases and J lost 1; bases outside the gene matches: 1. This CDR3 has 13 amino acids. Findings of the study overall: Relatively little clonal expansion, among the lowest observed, appeared in partial responders at 0.1-3.0 mg/kg.

Clones were sequenced by immunoSEQ multiplex PCR, and TCRdb holds only the in-frame ones, with some missing. The table lists about 91,000 clones, around 80% of them singletons. The chain has TRBV28 and TRBJ1-1; TRBD1 agrees at 8 bases. The receptor comes from an adult with an advanced solid tumor such as melanoma, head and neck, liver or kidney cancer. The specimen comprised CD4+ or CD8+ T cells sorted from blood, sampled in a trial of the OX40 agonist ivuxolimab. In DNA form, the CDR3 reads TGTGCCAGCAGAGGACAGGGGAACACTGAAGCTTTCTTT. It is translated as CASRGQGNTEAFF.